The 18 T cell receptor beta chains given below trace back to one sample, sequenced in a study of cytomegalovirus exposure and HLA in healthy donors. The PCR contained 60 Vbeta and 13 Jbeta primers. This table comes from immunoSEQ multiplex PCR, and its TCRdb copy is limited to in-frame clones, with some not included. The profile shows 60,000 to 70,000 clones, 70% to 80% of them singletons. Sequencing was done on a sample of PBMCs. These receptors came from a man aged 45-60 years in good health and CMV-seronegative.

The chain is built from TRBV7-9 and TRBJ2-1, with 10 bases fitting TRBD2. This CDR3 spans 16 amino acids. J was trimmed by 8 bases and V by 5 bases; bases with no gene match: 12. Germline V CDR1 and CDR2: SEHNR, FQNEAQ (reference sequence). The CDR3 DNA reads as TGTGCCAGCAGCCTGACCGCGAGCGGGAGGGCCGATGAGCAGTTCTTC. As protein: CASSLTASGRADEQFF.

This clone was recorded once. The chain recombines TRBV30 with TRBJ1-2; a weak D match, TRBD1 (5 bases). CDR3 length: 14 amino acids. Trimming left V 0 bases short and J 5 bases short, with 13 bases between. Germline lookup yields CDR1 GTSNPN and CDR2 SVGIG (reference sequence). The CDR3 DNA follows: TGTGCCTGGAGTGTCGGTGGGCAGGGTTATGGCTACACCTTC. This codes for CAWSVGGQGYGYTF.

The CDR3 loop is CASSLAQTRVSAQYF. The DNA for the CDR3 is TGCGCCAGCAGCTTGGCCCAGACTAGAGTTTCCGCCCAGTACTTC. The gene calls are TRBV5-1 and TRBJ2-7; a weak D match, TRBD2 (6 bases). Trimming shortened V by 0 bases and J by 10 bases, and 20 bases separated the two germline ends. The CDR3 runs to 15 residues. Germline CDR1 is SGHRS and CDR2 is YFSETQ.

The V call is TRBV27, the J call TRBJ1-2, with TRBD1 matching 7 bases. The CDR3 has 18 residues. Germline V gene data show CDR1 as MNHEY and CDR2 as SMNVEV (reference sequence). J lost 6 bases, V lost 6 bases, and 22 bases had no gene match. CDR3 sequence: CASSHKWIGTVLRDGYTF. The CDR3 DNA reads TGTGCCAGCAGCCACAAATGGATCGGGACAGTGCTAAGAGATGGCTACACCTTC.

The rearrangement joins TRBV7-3 to TRBJ2-7; D is perhaps TRBD1 (5 bases). V shed 6 bases and J shed 5 bases, with 20 bases lying between them. The germline gives CDR1 SGHTA, CDR2 FQGTGA. This CDR3 comprises 15 residues. This CDR3 reads CASSPFLGLSHEQYF. CDR3 coding DNA: TGTGCCAGCAGTCCGTTCTTGGGGCTTAGCCACGAGCAGTACTTC. Together with reference TRBV7-3 and TRBJ2-7, the CDR3 gives the full variable domain: GAGVSQTPSNKVTEKGKYVELRCDPISGHTALYWYRQSLGQGPEFLIYFQGTGAADDSGLPNDRFFAVRPEGSVSTLKIQRTERGDSAVYLCASSPFLGLSHEQYFGPGTRLTVT.

V and J are TRBV10-3 and TRBJ2-7; perhaps TRBD1 as D (6 bases). CDR3 length: 14 amino acids. V lost 3 bases and J lost 1, with 10 bases in between. Germline-derived CDR1 and CDR2 are ENHRY and SYGVKD. CDR3 loop: CAISDTGSSYEQYF. The CDR3 nucleotides are TGTGCCATCAGTGATACAGGGTCATCCTACGAGCAGTACTTC.

The chain has TRBV30 and TRBJ1-1; TRBD1 matches at 8 bases. Losses at the gene ends were 1 base for V and 8 bases for J; bases not matched to a gene: 3. This CDR3 is 12 amino acids long. Germline CDR1 reads GTSNPN; CDR2 reads SVGIG (reference sequence). CDR3 DNA: TGTGCCTGGAGTGCTTGGACAGGGGAAGCTTTCTTT. Protein: CAWSAWTGEAFF.

This clone was seen just once. The rearrangement uses TRBV27 and TRBJ1-4; possibly TRBD1 for D (5 bases). Germline V gene sequence: CDR1 MNHEY, CDR2 SMNVEV (reference sequence). The V end lost 3 bases, the J end lost 8 bases, and 13 bases lay between the germline ends. This CDR3 contains 14 residues. CDR3 amino acids: CASSLGGGNEKLFF. CDR3 DNA: TGTGCCAGCAGTTTGGGCGGGGGAAACGAAAAACTGTTTTTT.

The chain employs TRBV5-1 and TRBJ2-3; a weak D match, TRBD1 (6 bases). From germline, CDR1 is SGHRS and CDR2 YFSETQ. CDR3 length: 15 residues. V lost 3 bases and J 2 bases, leaving 13 bases between the germline ends. CDR3 sequence (DNA): TGCGCCAGCAGCTCGGGGACAAGGGACACAGATACGCAGTATTTT. It encodes CASSSGTRDTDTQYF.

The chain combines TRBV11-3 with TRBJ2-1; D is ambiguous. There are 15 residues in the CDR3. Germline CDR1 is SGHNT and CDR2 is YENEEA. Trimming removed 6 bases from V and 0 bases from J, with 12 bases in between. In nucleotides, the CDR3 is TGTGCCAGCAGAGTTGCATCTAGCTCCTACAATGAGCAGTTCTTC. This gives the protein CASRVASSSYNEQFF.

The chain employs TRBV29-1 and TRBJ1-2; 7 nucleotides align to TRBD1. CDR3 size: 12 residues. The junction had 2 bases not matched to a gene; V was cut back by 1 base and J by 6 bases. In germline, CDR1 is SQVTM, CDR2 ANQGSEA. In DNA, the CDR3 is TGCAGCGTTGAAGGACAGGGCCATGGCTACACCTTC. Protein sequence: CSVEGQGHGYTF.

This chain uses TRBV9 with TRBJ1-1, with 10 bases matching TRBD1. CDR3 length equals 14 residues. V lost 0 bases, J lost 9 bases, and 5 bases stayed unmatched. Germline CDR1 and CDR2: SGDLS and YYNGEE. The CDR3 is CASSVGLDRGQAFF. The CDR3 region has the DNA TGTGCCAGCAGCGTAGGTTTAGACAGGGGGCAAGCTTTCTTT.

This clone has just a few counts. V gene TRBV27 combines with J gene TRBJ1-1, with TRBD1 as a possible D gene (5 bases). Germline loops: CDR1 MNHEY, CDR2 SMNVEV (reference sequence). CDR3 length equals 13 residues. V was clipped by 3 bases and J by 1 base, with 6 bases between them. CDR3 nucleotide sequence: TGTGCCAGCAGTTTTGGGGCGAACACTGAAGCTTTCTTT. Amino acid sequence: CASSFGANTEAFF.

The rearrangement uses TRBV5-1 and TRBJ2-5; D might be TRBD1 (6 bases). CDR3 length equals 13 residues. CDR1 and CDR2 from the germline V gene are SGHRS and YFSETQ. Trimming removed 4 bases from V and 8 bases from J, with 15 bases in between. DNA of the CDR3: TGCGCCAGCAGCACCGGACAGATAGAAACCCAGTACTTC. This gives the protein CASSTGQIETQYF.

This chain connects TRBV4-1 to TRBJ2-7; a possible D gene is TRBD2 (6 bases). The V end was cut by 3 bases, the J end by 1 base, with 7 bases between. This CDR3 comprises 13 residues. From germline, CDR1 is MGHRA and CDR2 YSYEKL. DNA for the CDR3: TGCGCCAGCAGCCATGCGGGATCCTACGAGCAGTACTTC. Protein sequence: CASSHAGSYEQYF.

The V and J genes are TRBV15 and TRBJ1-1, with a weak D call TRBD1 (6 bases). Germline lookup yields CDR1 LNHNV and CDR2 YYDKDF (reference sequence). Trimming took off 0 bases at V and 1 base at J, with 18 bases between the two ends. This CDR3 spans 18 amino acids. This CDR3 is CATSRDYTTLTGNTEAFF. CDR3 nucleotide sequence: TGTGCCACCAGCAGAGATTATACGACATTGACAGGGAACACTGAAGCTTTCTTT. Based on the CDR3 plus reference TRBV15 and TRBJ1-1, the full variable domain is DAMVIQNPRYQVTQFGKPVTLSCSQTLNHNVMYWYQQKSSQAPKLLFHYYDKDFNNEADTPDNFQSRRPNTSFCFLDIRSPGLGDTAMYLCATSRDYTTLTGNTEAFFGQGTRLTVV.

This clone was found a few times. The rearrangement links TRBV4-3 to TRBJ1-2; tentative D call: TRBD1 (6 bases). This CDR3 is built from 17 residues. Deletions cut 1 base from V and 4 bases from J, with 19 bases between. Per germline, CDR1 LGHNA and CDR2 YSLEER. CDR3 amino acids: CASSQGLTGSGVYGYTF. CDR3 bases: TGCGCCAGCAGCCAAGGCCTCACAGGGAGTGGTGTCTATGGCTACACCTTC.

The V gene is TRBV19, the J gene TRBJ1-1; 7 bases map to TRBD1. This CDR3 has 14 amino acids. CDR1 is LNHDA, CDR2 SQIVND, per germline (reference sequence). Losses at the gene ends were 3 bases for V and 3 bases for J; bases not matched to a gene: 4. DNA for the CDR3: TGTGCCAGTAGTATTACAGGGGCGTACACTGAAGCTTTCTTT. Its translation: CASSITGAYTEAFF.